These T cell receptor beta chains were read from a single sample in a study of blood T cell repertoires in COVID-19. Sequenced by immunoSEQ multiplex PCR; TCRdb stores in-frame clones only, minus some. Here the sample spans about 62,000 clones, around 89% being singletons. The sample was peripheral blood. These receptors originate from a woman aged 60-75 years with COVID-19, enrolled during active disease. Both conserved end residues are part of each CDR3. A D gene is named only where the DNA matches it firmly. Clone size is shown for a subset of rows, as once, few, many or a class of expanded clone.

j_call v_call clone_size d_call cdr3_aa cdr3_nt
TRBJ2-7 TRBV4-3 . TRBD1 CASSRKGQGTHEQYF TGCGCCAGCAGCCGAAAGGGACAGGGTACCCACGAGCAGTACTTC
TRBJ2-7 TRBV5-4 . TRBD2 CASSLGLAGYYEQYF TGTGCCAGCAGCTTGGGGCTAGCGGGGTACTACGAGCAGTACTTC
TRBJ2-5 TRBV11-3 once . CASSLGGQTETQYF TGTGCCAGCAGCTTAGGAGGACAGACCGAGACCCAGTACTTC
TRBJ1-1 TRBV11-1 . TRBD1 CASSYGQGRNTEAFF TGTGCCAGCAGCTACGGACAGGGACGGAACACTGAAGCTTTCTTT
TRBJ1-4 TRBV7-9 . . CASSSLTNEKLFF TGTGCCAGCAGCAGCCTCACTAATGAAAAACTGTTTTTT
TRBJ2-7 TRBV30 . . CAWSVLVYEQYF TGTGCCTGGAGTGTACTAGTATACGAGCAGTACTTC
TRBJ1-1 TRBV27 . TRBD1 CASSPLTGVNTEAFF TGTGCCAGCAGCCCTTTAACAGGGGTGAACACTGAAGCTTTCTTT
TRBJ2-2 TRBV7-8 . . CASSSARDGELFF TGTGCCAGCAGCTCAGCCAGGGACGGGGAGCTGTTTTTT
TRBJ1-2 TRBV6-6 . . CASSSGSGYGYTF TGTGCCAGCAGTTCAGGGTCAGGCTATGGCTACACCTTC
TRBJ2-1 TRBV7-3 . . CASSQDGEQFF TGTGCCAGCAGTCAGGATGGTGAGCAGTTCTTC
TRBJ1-4 TRBV5-5 . TRBD1 CASSTAGTGIEKLFF TGTGCCAGCAGCACTGCCGGGACAGGGATAGAAAAACTGTTTTTT
TRBJ1-5 TRBV6-6 . . CASSYSEGNQPQHF TGTGCCAGCAGTTACTCGGAGGGAAATCAGCCCCAGCATTTT
TRBJ2-5 TRBV12-3/TRBV12-4 . TRBD1 CASRNRGETQYF TGTGCCAGCAGAAACAGGGGAGAGACCCAGTACTTC
TRBJ1-1 TRBV7-8 few TRBD1 CASSRDRNTEAFF TGTGCCAGCAGCCGGGACAGGAACACTGAAGCTTTCTTT
TRBJ1-5 TRBV7-2 . TRBD1 CASSPGQGQNQPQHF TGTGCCAGCAGCCCCGGACAGGGACAAAATCAGCCCCAGCATTTT
TRBJ2-5 TRBV5-1 . TRBD2 CASSPRGTSGLYQETQYF TGCGCCAGCAGCCCCCGAGGGACTAGCGGGTTGTACCAAGAGACCCAGTACTTC
TRBJ2-3 TRBV6-5 . TRBD1 CASSYRGQPSTDTQYF TGTGCCAGCAGTTACCGGGGACAGCCTAGCACAGATACGCAGTATTTT
TRBJ2-1 TRBV9 . TRBD2 CASNRLAGGPNEQFF TGTGCCAGCAACAGGCTAGCGGGAGGGCCGAATGAGCAGTTCTTC
TRBJ2-5 TRBV7-2 . . CASSLFWSQGQETQYF TGTGCCAGCAGCTTATTTTGGTCCCAGGGACAAGAGACCCAGTACTTC
TRBJ2-1 TRBV5-4 . TRBD1 CASSRGTGATLLEQFF TGTGCCAGCAGCCGGGGGACAGGGGCCACACTACTCGAGCAGTTCTTC
TRBJ2-3 TRBV28 . TRBD2 CASSLLAGTGTDTQYF TGTGCCAGCAGTCTTTTAGCGGGAACGGGCACAGATACGCAGTATTTT
TRBJ1-1 TRBV7-3 . . CASSLLGQMNTEAFF TGTGCCAGCAGCTTACTCGGACAGATGAACACTGAAGCTTTCTTT
TRBJ2-7 TRBV7-2 few . CASSLGAGRLSYEQYF TGTGCCAGCAGCTTAGGAGCAGGGCGACTCTCCTACGAGCAGTACTTC
TRBJ2-7 TRBV5-1 . . CASSLAGGRSHSYEQYF TGCGCCAGCAGCTTGGCAGGGGGGAGGTCCCACTCCTACGAGCAGTACTTC
TRBJ2-7 TRBV6-2/TRBV6-3 once TRBD2 CASSYVAGGGYEQYF TGTGCCAGCAGTTACGTCGCGGGAGGAGGGTACGAGCAGTACTTC
TRBJ2-7 TRBV11-2 . . CASSGSSYEQYF TGTGCCAGCAGCGGGAGCTCCTACGAGCAGTACTTC
TRBJ1-2 TRBV9 . . CASSVGTFDYGYTF TGTGCCAGCAGCGTCGGGACATTCGACTATGGCTACACCTTC
TRBJ1-5 TRBV24-1 . . CATSDGHPGSNQPQHF TGTGCCACCAGTGATGGACACCCTGGGAGCAATCAGCCCCAGCATTTT
TRBJ2-7 TRBV27 . . CASRIRDFSYEQYF TGTGCCAGCAGAATCCGGGACTTCAGCTACGAGCAGTACTTC
TRBJ2-7 TRBV28 . TRBD1 CASRGSGQGIYEQYF TGTGCCAGCAGGGGGTCCGGACAGGGTATCTACGAGCAGTACTTC
TRBJ2-2 TRBV10-1 once TRBD2 CASSEATSGGTGELFF TGCGCCAGCAGTGAGGCTACTAGCGGCGGAACGGGGGAGCTGTTTTTT
TRBJ1-2 TRBV27 once TRBD1 CASRTSGQLPFLYGYTF TGTGCCAGCAGAACATCGGGACAGCTCCCTTTCCTATATGGCTACACCTTC
TRBJ1-3 TRBV27 . . CASSPREGLSGNTIYF TGTGCCAGCAGTCCGAGGGAGGGGCTCTCTGGAAACACCATATATTTT
TRBJ1-5 TRBV15 . . CATSRPQGQPQHF TGTGCCACCAGCAGACCTCAGGGCCAGCCCCAGCATTTT
TRBJ1-2 TRBV9 . TRBD1 CASSVAPQGQGGYGYTF TGTGCCAGCAGCGTAGCCCCACAGGGACAGGGCGGTTATGGCTACACCTTC
TRBJ1-3 TRBV11-3 . TRBD1 CASTRDSYSGNTIYF TGTGCCAGCACCCGGGACAGTTACTCTGGAAACACCATATATTTT
TRBJ2-5 TRBV7-2 . TRBD2 CASSPPTRLAVGETQYF TGTGCCAGCAGTCCGCCGACGCGACTAGCAGTGGGGGAGACCCAGTACTTC
TRBJ1-1 TRBV18 . . CASSPLKGDTEAFF TGTGCCAGCTCACCTCTTAAGGGGGACACTGAAGCTTTCTTT
TRBJ2-7 TRBV19 . . CASSMIHTYEQYF TGTGCCAGTAGTATGATACACACCTACGAGCAGTACTTC
TRBJ1-1 TRBV6-5 . . CASSREYTEAFF TGTGCCAGCAGTCGAGAATACACTGAAGCTTTCTTT
TRBJ2-7 TRBV29-1 . TRBD1 CSVEARTGGYEQYF TGCAGCGTTGAAGCTCGGACAGGGGGCTACGAGCAGTACTTC
TRBJ1-5 TRBV19 . . CASSMSGNQPQHF TGTGCCAGTAGTATGTCGGGCAATCAGCCCCAGCATTTT